Listed below are T cell receptor beta chains from one sample, sequenced in a study of identical twins. Each CDR3 protein gets one entry after TCRdb re-called the 5' RACE reads with MiXCR. The sample carries over 600,000 distinct CDR3 sequences, 21% recorded once. Separately, the same data were catalogued under a study of T cells expressing NK-cell markers.

Sample: PBMCs. Receptors originate from a woman in her late teens or twenties in good health. Each CDR3 is given with its conserved first and last residue.

j_call	v_call	cdr3_aa
TRBJ2-6	TRBV6-5	CASSYRGGAPGANVLTF
TRBJ1-1	TRBV12-3/TRBV12-4	CASSKTGLYTEAFF
TRBJ2-6	TRBV9	CASSPTGVAGANVLTF
TRBJ2-1	TRBV20-1	CSASGYTEQFF
TRBJ2-7	TRBV3-1	CASSRGLPMAYEQYF
TRBJ1-5	TRBV5-8	CASSQGLGANQPQHF
TRBJ2-2	TRBV5-6	CASSLWGRLGSGGELFF
TRBJ1-2	TRBV12-5	CASGLGLSGVSSLAYGYTF
TRBJ2-1	TRBV6-1	CAGPRRYQSYNEQFF
TRBJ2-1	TRBV29-1	CSVESTSGGAGDNEQFF
TRBJ2-5	TRBV7-6	CASSLGRRRSQETQYF
TRBJ2-1	TRBV5-6	CASSLGLADSSYNEQFF
TRBJ2-5	TRBV25-1	CASSPKGPLQTQYF
TRBJ2-3	TRBV20-1	CSARLLTQADTQYF
TRBJ2-3	TRBV29-1	CSVGWSSTDTQYF
TRBJ2-1	TRBV5-1	CASSWDRAHEQFF
TRBJ2-7	TRBV20-1	CSAIPGTGGYEQYF
TRBJ1-1	TRBV6-1	CASSPKQGAYTEAFF
TRBJ2-7	TRBV4-3	CASSRGLLSYEQYF
TRBJ2-7	TRBV11-2	CASRPTPGTGLQDQYF
TRBJ2-1	TRBV10-3	CAISGEGHYNEQFF
TRBJ2-7	TRBV20-1	CSARERDRGSYEQYF
TRBJ2-1	TRBV16	CASSQDRGYEQFF
TRBJ2-3	TRBV4-2	CASSPAAGYPDTQYF
TRBJ2-7	TRBV13	CASSPTRGTTAYEQYF
TRBJ2-1	TRBV27	CASRSLDGNEQFF
TRBJ2-7	TRBV10-3	CAISDRLAGSYEQYF
TRBJ2-2	TRBV20-1	CSAREGRVGYAGELFF
TRBJ1-1	TRBV20-1	CSATQGANTEAFF
TRBJ1-1	TRBV4-3	CASSQDRGATNTEAFF
TRBJ2-3	TRBV27	CASKAGGRATDTQYF
TRBJ2-2	TRBV12-3/TRBV12-4	CASTAGLGTGELFF
TRBJ2-1	TRBV20-1	CSARMGDEQFF
TRBJ2-4	TRBV12-3/TRBV12-4	CASSFLRVGFGKNIQYF
TRBJ1-6	TRBV20-1	CSARDSDRGNNSPLHF
TRBJ2-6	TRBV19	CASSIWGLELSGANVLTF
TRBJ2-7	TRBV5-6	CASTRGGASYEQYF
TRBJ2-7	TRBV10-3	CAISEAPRQDRYEQYF
TRBJ1-2	TRBV29-1	CSARTGGLGYTF
TRBJ1-2	TRBV21-1	CAATTAGGYGYTF
TRBJ2-5	TRBV20-1	CSAHYSGEGGETQYF
TRBJ2-7	TRBV24-1	CATTGAIGYEQYF
TRBJ1-3	TRBV9	CASSAGLRMAGNTIYF
TRBJ1-2	TRBV5-1	CASSPGTGGIGYTF
TRBJ2-7	TRBV10-3	CAISEPTGYYEQYF
TRBJ2-1	TRBV6-2/TRBV6-3	CASGALAGADEQFF
TRBJ2-5	TRBV5-1	CASSSGLAEKTQYF
TRBJ2-7	TRBV5-1	CASSLGTGGSSYEQYF
TRBJ2-7	TRBV28	CASSFRLSVGGSYEQYF
TRBJ2-2	TRBV4-2	CASSLTSGGTTGELFF
TRBJ1-2	TRBV6-1	CASSMGAAGRSGYTF
TRBJ2-3	TRBV15	CATSRQGTSTDTQYF
TRBJ2-7	TRBV12-3/TRBV12-4	CASGNNRVAAYEQYF
TRBJ1-2	TRBV20-1	CSARRQGGYGYTF
TRBJ2-7	TRBV12-3/TRBV12-4	CASSDGTSGRRQYF
TRBJ2-7	TRBV4-3	CASSQEASNLGEQYF
TRBJ1-1	TRBV5-1	CASSLRGQGSPNTEAFF
TRBJ2-2	TRBV7-9	CASTRQGSNTGELFF
TRBJ1-5	TRBV20-1	CSARDGGSQPQHF
TRBJ1-1	TRBV12-3/TRBV12-4	CASTGTGNTEAFF